This T cell receptor beta chain was identified during a study of post-analysis software for immune sequencing data. On the study more broadly: The disease courses spanned relapsing-remitting, secondary progressive and progressive-relapsing forms of multiple sclerosis.

Of note for this clonotype: Its antigen is currently unknown.

Losses at the gene ends were 3 bases for V and 10 bases for J; bases not matched to a gene: 2. The CDR3 consists of 12 residues. Unique molecular identifiers featured in each of the TCR beta cDNA libraries. T cells numbering about 0.85 to 10 million yielded cDNA molecules that totaled approximately 500,000. TCRdb re-derived calls from the PCR reads in MiXCR, one entry per CDR3 protein. The sample shows about 540,000 distinct CDR3 sequences, 30% to 40% of them seen only once. Study conclusions and caveats: Comparison with controls showed significantly lower normalized Chao1 diversity in multiple sclerosis patients. Samples sharing a preparation batch grouped tightly together when assessed by F measure. In patients, about 5 TRBV segments were more frequent than in controls, with TRBV5-6, TRBV5-1 and TRBV20-1 among them.

The receptor comes from a girl under 18 with multiple sclerosis. The sequenced sample consisted of blood. The chain recombines TRBV12-3 or TRBV12-4 with TRBJ2-1, with 8 bases identical to TRBD2. Written as DNA, the CDR3 is TGTGCCAGCAGTTTGTCGGGAGGGGAGCAGTTCTTC. This gives the protein CASSLSGGEQFF.